Sequencing of this T cell receptor (beta chain) was carried out in a study of T-cell memory formation after mild COVID-19. Study summary: Largely donor-specific TCR clusters were found.

A word on this clonotype: Its antigen is unidentified.

5'RACE with constant-segment primers built TCRalpha and TCRbeta cDNA libraries with UMIs. TCRdb fed the 5' RACE reads into MiXCR, producing one record per CDR3 protein. The data show about 600,000 distinct CDR3 sequences, about 20% seen once. Whole-study results and caveats: Contracting clones, day 15 to 85, had balanced CD4/CD8, and later expanders favored CD4+. CD8+ contracting clones occupied EMRA, while CD4+ ones occupied mainly CM and EM.

The ends were cut back, 4 bases at V and 5 bases at J, with 10 bases in the middle. The CDR3 length is 13 residues. Germline lookup yields CDR1 SGHRS and CDR2 YFSETQ. The genes are TRBV5-1 and TRBJ2-1, with D tentatively TRBD2 (5 bases). The sample taken for sequencing was PBMCs or a T cell subset sorted from them (not recorded which). The receptor was isolated from an adult woman who had mild COVID-19 (a few samples of this study predate the infection). Cell type and time point are not known. CDR3 loop: CASSAGVDNEQFF. The CDR3 DNA sequence: TGCGCCAGCAGCGCCGGGGTGGACAATGAGCAGTTCTTC.